This entry lists 18 T cell receptor beta chains sequenced from one sample in a study of blood T cell repertoires in COVID-19. The method was immunoSEQ multiplex PCR; TCRdb's version includes in-frame clones alone and lacks a portion of them. The sample shows some 220,000 clones, roughly four fifths of them seen only once. Sequencing input: PBMCs or T cells enriched from blood (not recorded which). All receptors derive from a woman between 40 and 55 years old with acute COVID-19.

CDR3: CASNPLAGGGTDTQYF. The CDR3 bases are TGTGCCAGCAACCCCTTAGCGGGAGGTGGCACAGATACGCAGTATTTT. This sequence joins TRBV9 and TRBJ2-3, with TRBD2 matching 10 bases. Per the germline V gene, CDR1 is SGDLS and CDR2 is YYNGEE. Trimming took 6 bases from V and 1 from J; bases not matched to a gene: 8. The CDR3 length is 16 residues.

The rearrangement joins TRBV11-2 to TRBJ2-1; the match to TRBD2 covers 9 bases. Germline values: CDR1 SGHAT, CDR2 FQNNGV. The J segment lost 0 bases and the V segment lost 9 bases, leaving 3 bases of the junction unmatched. CDR3 length: 14 residues. Written as DNA, the CDR3 is TGTGCCAGTGAAGCGGGGGGCTCCTACAATGAGCAGTTCTTC. It is translated as CASEAGGSYNEQFF.

This clone was counted a single time. The gene calls are TRBV11-1 and TRBJ2-6; D not resolved. The germline V and J ends were trimmed by 5 bases and 0 bases, with 8 bases remaining between them. From germline, CDR1 is SGHAT and CDR2 FQDESV (reference sequence). The CDR3 has 15 amino acids. The CDR3 is CASSRKSSGANVLTF. CDR3 DNA sequence: TGTGCCAGCAGCCGAAAGAGCTCTGGGGCCAACGTCCTGACTTTC.

The J gene is TRBJ1-1, the V gene TRBV28; D not certain. V was shortened by 7 bases and J by 0 bases, with 15 bases between the two germline ends. The CDR3 spans 15 residues. Germline CDR1 and CDR2: MDHEN and SYDVKM. CDR3 sequence reads: CASNPWEGMNTEAFF. The DNA for the CDR3 is TGTGCCAGCAACCCCTGGGAGGGAATGAACACTGAAGCTTTCTTT.

V gene TRBV19 combines with J gene TRBJ2-1, with D maybe TRBD1 (5 bases). V gave up 0 bases and J gave up 7 bases, with 7 bases separating them. The CDR3 length is 13 residues. Germline V gives CDR1 LNHDA, CDR2 SQIVND (reference sequence). The CDR3, as DNA: TGTGCCAGTAGTATAGATCAGGGAAATGAGCAGTTCTTC. Its translation is CASSIDQGNEQFF. The variable domain in full, with the rest retrieved from reference TRBV19 and TRBJ2-1, is DGGITQSPKYLFRKEGQNVTLSCEQNLNHDAMYWYRQDPGQGLRLIYYSQIVNDFQKGDIAEGYSVSREKKESFPLTVTSAQKNPTAFYLCASSIDQGNEQFFGPGTRLTVL.

The genes are TRBV7-6 and TRBJ1-3, with a tentative D call TRBD1 (5 bases). Germline V gives CDR1 SGHVS, CDR2 FNYEAQ. Between the trimmed V and J ends, which lost 1 base and 0 bases, there was a span of 16 bases. The CDR3 loop spans 18 amino acids. The CDR3 DNA follows: TGTGCCAGCAGCTTAGTACCTTCAGGGACTAGCTCTGGAAACACCATATATTTT. Residues: CASSLVPSGTSSGNTIYF.

This clone has just a few counts. V gene TRBV6-1 combines with J gene TRBJ1-4; 9 bases fit TRBD1. Germline CDR1 and CDR2: MNHNS and SASEGT. This CDR3 is built from 19 residues. Unmatched junction bases numbered 18, after V lost 3 bases and J lost 7 bases. CDR3 amino acids: CASSDRTGGAHLSGEKLFF. CDR3 DNA: TGTGCCAGCAGTGACCGCACAGGGGGCGCCCACTTGAGCGGTGAAAAACTGTTTTTT.

The chain links TRBV7-8 to TRBJ2-7; possible D gene TRBD2, 5 bases. CDR3 length: 12 residues. CDR1 is SGHVS, CDR2 FQNEAQ, per germline. V lost 2 bases and J 5 bases, leaving 7 bases between the germline ends. The CDR3 DNA reads as TGTGCCAGCAGCTTAACTAGTAACGAGCAGTACTTC. Residues: CASSLTSNEQYF.

This clone was observed once. One end of the junction varies from germline; a read error may be responsible. The rearrangement joins TRBV16 to TRBJ2-5; the match to TRBD1 covers 9 bases. Germline CDR1 reads KGHSY; CDR2 reads FQNENV. The CDR3 has 13 amino acids. CDR3 in DNA: TGTGCCAGCAGCCAGTCCCTGACAGGGGGTAGCGACTTC. Amino acid sequence: CASSQSLTGGSDF. Based on the CDR3 plus reference TRBV16 and TRBJ2-5, the full variable domain is GEEVAQTPKHLVRGEGQKAKLYCAPIKGHSYVFWYQQVLKNEFKFLISFQNENVFDETGMPKERFSAKCLPNSPCSLEIQATKLEDSAVYFCASSQSLTGGSDFGPGTRLLVL.

The CDR3 nucleotides read TGTGCCAGCAGCCAAGTGGGGCCAAAAATCGACTACGAGCAGTACTTC. Amino acids: CASSQVGPKIDYEQYF. The chain recombines TRBV4-2 with TRBJ2-7, with a weak D call TRBD1 (5 bases). CDR1 is LGHNA and CDR2 is YNFKEQ in the germline V gene. V lost 1 base, J lost 3 bases, and 16 bases lay in between. The CDR3 covers 16 residues.

As to this clone: The identical CDR3 is also encoded by other nucleotide sequences in the sample. The gene calls are TRBV4-1 and TRBJ1-2; unclear D gene. CDR3 length: 13 residues. Germline CDR1 reads MGHRA; CDR2 reads YSYEKL. Trimming shortened V by 0 bases and J by 7 bases, and 9 bases separated the two germline ends. The CDR3 protein is CASSQDRGSGYTF. CDR3 nucleotides: TGCGCCAGCAGCCAAGATCGGGGAAGTGGCTACACCTTC.

This clone was counted once. The chain employs TRBV2 and TRBJ2-1; no firm D call. Trimming cost V 6 bases and J 7 bases, with 7 bases left between them. CDR1 and CDR2 from the germline V gene are SNHLY and FYNNEI. The CDR3 contains 11 residues. CDR3 DNA sequence: TGTGCCAGCAGCCTAAAGAATGAGCAGTTCTTC. It encodes CASSLKNEQFF.

This chain connects TRBV4-1 to TRBJ1-3; D is uncertain. Between the trimmed V and J ends, which lost 2 bases and 3 bases, there was a span of 5 bases. CDR1 and CDR2 from the germline V gene are MGHRA and YSYEKL. The CDR3 covers 13 residues. As DNA, the CDR3 is TGCGCCAGCAGCCAAAACATTGGAAACACCATATATTTT. The encoded protein is CASSQNIGNTIYF.

The chain uses TRBV5-1 and TRBJ1-4, with D possibly matching TRBD1 (5 bases). The ends were cut back, 0 bases at V and 3 bases at J, with 9 bases in the middle. This CDR3 is built from 15 residues. CDR1 and CDR2 (germline): SGHRS, YFSETQ. The CDR3 coding sequence is TGCGCCAGCAGCTTGGCGGGGGATGCTAATGAAAAACTGTTTTTT. It codes for CASSLAGDANEKLFF.

V and J are TRBV5-4 and TRBJ2-1; the D gene is possibly TRBD1 (5 bases). CDR1 SGHNT and CDR2 YYREEE come from the germline V gene (reference sequence). The V and J ends lost 0 bases and 2 bases respectively, with 9 bases between them. CDR3 length: 15 amino acids. CDR3: CASSLDRQTYNEQFF. The CDR3 nucleotides are TGTGCCAGCAGCTTGGATAGACAGACCTACAATGAGCAGTTCTTC.

The chain joins TRBV29-1 to TRBJ2-1; 7 nucleotides line up with TRBD2. CDR3 size: 13 residues. Trimming cost V 4 bases and J 2 bases; bases outside gene matches: 2. CDR1 is SQVTM, CDR2 ANQGSEA, per germline. CDR3 in amino acids: CSVGGGTYNEQFF. In DNA form, the CDR3 reads TGCAGCGTTGGGGGGGGGACCTACAATGAGCAGTTCTTC.

V gene TRBV19 combines with J gene TRBJ2-7; 11 bases map to TRBD2. The J segment lost 3 bases and the V segment lost 6 bases, leaving 4 bases of the junction unmatched. The CDR3 is 14 residues long. Germline V gene sequence: CDR1 LNHDA, CDR2 SQIVND (reference sequence). The CDR3: CASSPGLAVYEQYF. For the CDR3, the DNA is TGTGCCAGTAGCCCGGGACTAGCGGTCTACGAGCAGTACTTC.

V gene TRBV19 combines with J gene TRBJ1-6; 9 positions match TRBD1. J was trimmed by 9 bases and V by 3 bases; bases with no gene match: 6. This CDR3 spans 15 amino acids. Germline V gives CDR1 LNHDA, CDR2 SQIVND (reference sequence). The CDR3 DNA is TGTGCCAGTAGTATCACAGGGGGCTATGGTTCACCCCTCCACTTT. Protein: CASSITGGYGSPLHF. The full variable domain, with the rest looked up from reference TRBV19 and TRBJ1-6, is DGGITQSPKYLFRKEGQNVTLSCEQNLNHDAMYWYRQDPGQGLRLIYYSQIVNDFQKGDIAEGYSVSREKKESFPLTVTSAQKNPTAFYLCASSITGGYGSPLHFGNGTRLTVT.